This TCR beta chain was identified in a study of tumor-infiltrating lymphocytes in localized non-small cell lung cancer. The V end lost 4 bases, the J end lost 0 bases, and 14 bases lay between the germline ends. The CDR3 is 16 amino acids. Looked up from germline, CDR1 is SEHNR and CDR2 is FQNEAQ (reference sequence). Produced via immunoSEQ multiplex PCR; TCRdb's table is partial and in-frame only. The sample carries approximately 17,000 clones, 65% to 80% recorded once. A note on this clone: The antigen remains undetermined.

Study-level results: No T-cell fraction difference was seen between IM1 and IM2 tumors. Tumors had more T cell infiltration than uninvolved lung, per TCRbeta sequencing and CD3 counts. No link was found between tumor T-cell fraction and recurrence-free survival. Available tissue quantity limited TCR sequencing to a patient subset.

This TCR derives from a human donor with non-small cell lung cancer. Sequencing was performed on lung tumor tissue. The chain is built from TRBV7-9 and TRBJ2-3; a possible D gene is TRBD1 (7 bases). CDR3 sequence: CASSSRGDRSTDTQYF. The CDR3 nucleotides read TGTGCCAGCAGCTCCAGGGGGGACCGTAGCACAGATACGCAGTATTTT.